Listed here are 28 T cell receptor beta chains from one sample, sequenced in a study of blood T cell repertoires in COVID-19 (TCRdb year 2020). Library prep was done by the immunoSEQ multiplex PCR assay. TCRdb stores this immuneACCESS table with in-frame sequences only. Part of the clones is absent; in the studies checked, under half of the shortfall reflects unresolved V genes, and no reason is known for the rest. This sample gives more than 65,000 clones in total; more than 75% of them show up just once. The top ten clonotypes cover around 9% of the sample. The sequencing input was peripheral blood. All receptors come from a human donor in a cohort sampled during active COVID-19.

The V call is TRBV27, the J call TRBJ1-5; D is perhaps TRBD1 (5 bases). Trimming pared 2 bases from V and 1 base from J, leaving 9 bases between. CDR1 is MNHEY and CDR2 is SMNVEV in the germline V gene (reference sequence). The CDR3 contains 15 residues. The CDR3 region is CASSLKGRSNQPQHF. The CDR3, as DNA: TGTGCCAGCAGTTTAAAGGGGAGGAGCAATCAGCCCCAGCATTTT.

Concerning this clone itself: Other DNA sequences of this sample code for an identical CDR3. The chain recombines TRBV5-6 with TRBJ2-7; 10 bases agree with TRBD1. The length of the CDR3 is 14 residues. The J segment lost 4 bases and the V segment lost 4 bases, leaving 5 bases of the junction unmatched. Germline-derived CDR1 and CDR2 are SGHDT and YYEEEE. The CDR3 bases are TGTGCCAGCAGCCTAGGGGGACAGGGGTACGAGCAGTACTTC. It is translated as CASSLGGQGYEQYF. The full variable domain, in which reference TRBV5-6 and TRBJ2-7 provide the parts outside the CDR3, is DAGVTQSPTHLIKTRGQQVTLRCSPKSGHDTVSWYQQALGQGPQFIFQYYEEEERQRGNFPDRFSGHQFPNYSSELNVNALLLGDSALYLCASSLGGQGYEQYFGPGTRLTVT.

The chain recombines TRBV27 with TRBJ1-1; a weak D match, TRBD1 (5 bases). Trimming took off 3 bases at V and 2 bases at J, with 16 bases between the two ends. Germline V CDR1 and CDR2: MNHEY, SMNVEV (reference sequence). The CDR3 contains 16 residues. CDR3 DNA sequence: TGTGCCAGCAGTTTTGGCTCGGCAGGGCAAAACACTGAAGCTTTCTTT. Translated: CASSFGSAGQNTEAFF.

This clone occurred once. For the CDR3, the DNA is TGTGCCAGCAGCGAGGGGACAGCCGATGAAGCTTTCTTT. Translated: CASSEGTADEAFF. This rearrangement joins TRBV7-6 to TRBJ1-1; 7 bases match TRBD1. Trimming cost V 5 bases and J 7 bases; bases outside gene matches: 7. The CDR3 runs 13 residues. Germline V gene sequence: CDR1 SGHVS, CDR2 FNYEAQ.

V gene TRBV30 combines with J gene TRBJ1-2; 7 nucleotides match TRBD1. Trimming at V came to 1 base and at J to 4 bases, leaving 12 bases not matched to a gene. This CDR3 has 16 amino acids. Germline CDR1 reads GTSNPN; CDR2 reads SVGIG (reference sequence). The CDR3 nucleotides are TGTGCCTGGAGTGGCCGGGACAGCCGGTGGAGCTATGGCTACACCTTC. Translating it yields CAWSGRDSRWSYGYTF. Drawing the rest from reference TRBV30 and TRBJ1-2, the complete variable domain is SQTIHQWPATLVQPVGSPLSLECTVEGTSNPNLYWYRQAAGRGLQLLFYSVGIGQISSEVPQNLSASRPQDRQFILSSKKLLLSDSGFYLCAWSGRDSRWSYGYTFGSGTRLTVV.

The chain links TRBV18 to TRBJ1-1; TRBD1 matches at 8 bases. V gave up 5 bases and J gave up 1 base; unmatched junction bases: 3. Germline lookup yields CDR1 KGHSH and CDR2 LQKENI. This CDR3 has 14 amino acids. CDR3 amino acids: CASSTGGGNTEAFF. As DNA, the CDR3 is TGTGCCAGCTCAACAGGGGGGGGGAACACTGAAGCTTTCTTT. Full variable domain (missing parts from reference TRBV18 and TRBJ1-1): NAGVMQNPRHLVRRRGQEARLRCSPMKGHSHVYWYRQLPEEGLKFMVYLQKENIIDESGMPKERFSAEFPKEGPSILRIQQVVRGDSAAYFCASSTGGGNTEAFFGQGTRLTVV.

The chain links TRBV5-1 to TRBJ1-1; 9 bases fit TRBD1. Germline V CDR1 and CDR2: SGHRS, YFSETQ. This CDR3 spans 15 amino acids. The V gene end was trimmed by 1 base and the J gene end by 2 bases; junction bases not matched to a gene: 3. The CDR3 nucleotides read TGCGCCAGCAGCTTGACAGGGGGCGAAAACACTGAAGCTTTCTTT. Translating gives CASSLTGGENTEAFF.

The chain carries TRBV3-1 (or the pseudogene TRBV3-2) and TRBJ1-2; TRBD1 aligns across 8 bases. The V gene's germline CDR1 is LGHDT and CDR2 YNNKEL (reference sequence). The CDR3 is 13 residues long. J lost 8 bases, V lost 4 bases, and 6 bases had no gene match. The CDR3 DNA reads TGTGCCAGCAGCCTAGGACAGGGCCGGGGCTACACCTTC. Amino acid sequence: CASSLGQGRGYTF.

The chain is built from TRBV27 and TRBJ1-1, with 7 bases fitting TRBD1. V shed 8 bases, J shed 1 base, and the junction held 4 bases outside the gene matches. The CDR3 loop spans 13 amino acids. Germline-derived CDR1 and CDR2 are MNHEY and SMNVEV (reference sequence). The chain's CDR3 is CASVGTANTEAFF. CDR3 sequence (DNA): TGTGCCAGCGTAGGGACAGCGAACACTGAAGCTTTCTTT.

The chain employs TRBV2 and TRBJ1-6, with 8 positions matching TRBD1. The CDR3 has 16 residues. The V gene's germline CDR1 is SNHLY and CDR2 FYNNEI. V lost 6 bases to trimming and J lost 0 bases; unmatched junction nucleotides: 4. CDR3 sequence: CASSGQGGSYNSPLHF. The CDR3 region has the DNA TGTGCCAGCAGCGGACAGGGCGGCTCCTATAATTCACCCCTCCACTTT.

CDR3 coding DNA: TGTGCCAGCAGCCCCGCATACGGACAGGGGGAATACGAGCAGTACTTC. Its translation is CASSPAYGQGEYEQYF. J is TRBJ2-7 and V is TRBV6-2 or TRBV6-3; TRBD1 matches 10 bases. Germline CDR1 is MNHEY and CDR2 is SVGEGT. V shed 6 bases, J shed 4 bases, and the junction held 12 bases outside the gene matches. The CDR3 sequence is 16 residues long.

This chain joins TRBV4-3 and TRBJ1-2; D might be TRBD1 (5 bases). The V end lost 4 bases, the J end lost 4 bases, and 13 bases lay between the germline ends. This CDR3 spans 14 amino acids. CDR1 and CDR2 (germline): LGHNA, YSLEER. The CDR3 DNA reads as TGCGCCAGCAGCCCTCGGGGGGGGTTCTATGGCTACACCTTC. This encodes CASSPRGGFYGYTF.

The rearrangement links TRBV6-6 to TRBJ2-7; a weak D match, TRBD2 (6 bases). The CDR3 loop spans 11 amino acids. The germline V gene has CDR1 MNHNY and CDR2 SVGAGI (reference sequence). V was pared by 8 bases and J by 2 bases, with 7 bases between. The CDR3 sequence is CASSGAYEQYF. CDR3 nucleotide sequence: TGTGCCAGCTCGGGGGCCTACGAGCAGTACTTC.

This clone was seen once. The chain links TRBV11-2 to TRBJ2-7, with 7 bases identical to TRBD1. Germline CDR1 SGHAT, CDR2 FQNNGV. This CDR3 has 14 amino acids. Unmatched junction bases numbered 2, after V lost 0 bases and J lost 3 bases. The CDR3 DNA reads TGTGCCAGCAGCTTAGACCGGGACAGCTACGAGCAGTACTTC. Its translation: CASSLDRDSYEQYF. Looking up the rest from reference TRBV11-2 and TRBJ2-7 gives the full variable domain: EAGVAQSPRYKIIEKRQSVAFWCNPISGHATLYWYQQILGQGPKLLIQFQNNGVVDDSQLPKDRFSAERLKGVDSTLKIQPAKLEDSAVYLCASSLDRDSYEQYFGPGTRLTVT.

This chain's CDR3 is CASSSKPDRVWDSGANVLTF. CDR3 nucleotide sequence: TGTGCCAGCAGCAGTAAGCCGGACAGGGTTTGGGACTCTGGGGCCAACGTCCTGACTTTC. The V call is TRBV21-1, the J call TRBJ2-6; no DNA check was done on the table's D call, TRBD1. TRBV21-1 is noted as a pseudogene. The CDR3 has 20 residues.

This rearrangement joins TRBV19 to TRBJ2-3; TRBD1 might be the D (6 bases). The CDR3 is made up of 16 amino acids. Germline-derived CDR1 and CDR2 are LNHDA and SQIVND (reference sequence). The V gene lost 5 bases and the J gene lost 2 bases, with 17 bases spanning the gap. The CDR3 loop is CASSDGQTLYTDTQYF. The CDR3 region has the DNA TGTGCCAGTAGTGATGGACAGACTCTTTACACAGATACGCAGTATTTT.

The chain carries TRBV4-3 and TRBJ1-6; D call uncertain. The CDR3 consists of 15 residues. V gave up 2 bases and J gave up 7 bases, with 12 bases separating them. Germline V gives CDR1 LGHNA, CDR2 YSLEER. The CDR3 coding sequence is TGCGCCAGCAGCCAACATGGTCCCGGGAATTCACCCCTCCACTTT. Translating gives CASSQHGPGNSPLHF.

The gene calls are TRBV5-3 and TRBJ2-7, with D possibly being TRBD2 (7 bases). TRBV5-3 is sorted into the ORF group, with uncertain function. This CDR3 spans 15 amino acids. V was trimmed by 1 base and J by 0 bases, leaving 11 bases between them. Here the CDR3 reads CARSLRGAPSYEQYF. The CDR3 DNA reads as TGTGCCAGAAGCTTGCGGGGGGCCCCCTCCTACGAGCAGTACTTC.

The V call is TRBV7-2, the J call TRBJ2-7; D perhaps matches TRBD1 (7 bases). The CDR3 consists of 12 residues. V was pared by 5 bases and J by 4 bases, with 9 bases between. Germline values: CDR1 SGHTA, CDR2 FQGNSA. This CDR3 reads CASSQGGYEQYF. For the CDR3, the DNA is TGTGCCAGCAGCCAGGGGGGATACGAGCAGTACTTC.

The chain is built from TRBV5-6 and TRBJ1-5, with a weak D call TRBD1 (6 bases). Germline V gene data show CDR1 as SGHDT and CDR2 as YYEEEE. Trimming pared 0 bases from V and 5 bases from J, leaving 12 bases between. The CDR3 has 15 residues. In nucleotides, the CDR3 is TGTGCCAGCAGCTTGGGTGGGACACTGGATCAGCCCCAGCATTTT. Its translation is CASSLGGTLDQPQHF.

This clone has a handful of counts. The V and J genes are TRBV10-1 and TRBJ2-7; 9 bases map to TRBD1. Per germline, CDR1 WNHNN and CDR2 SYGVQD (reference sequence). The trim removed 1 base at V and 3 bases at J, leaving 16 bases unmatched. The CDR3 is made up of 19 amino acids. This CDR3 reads CASSEYSVGGVTGGYEQYF. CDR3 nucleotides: TGCGCCAGCAGTGAGTATTCAGTCGGTGGTGTGACAGGGGGCTACGAGCAGTACTTC.

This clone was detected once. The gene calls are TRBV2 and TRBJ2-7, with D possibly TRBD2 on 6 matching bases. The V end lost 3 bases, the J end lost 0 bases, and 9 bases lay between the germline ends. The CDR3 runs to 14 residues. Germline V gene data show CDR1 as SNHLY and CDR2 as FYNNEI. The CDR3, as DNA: TGTGCCAGCAGTGAGGAGGGGCCCTCCTACGAGCAGTACTTC. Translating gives CASSEEGPSYEQYF.

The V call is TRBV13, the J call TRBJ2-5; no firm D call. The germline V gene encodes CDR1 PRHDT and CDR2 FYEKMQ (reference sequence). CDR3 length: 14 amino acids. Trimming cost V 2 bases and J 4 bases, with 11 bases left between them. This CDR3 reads CASSLSGDPETQYF. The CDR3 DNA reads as TGTGCCAGCAGCTTAAGTGGAGACCCAGAGACCCAGTACTTC.

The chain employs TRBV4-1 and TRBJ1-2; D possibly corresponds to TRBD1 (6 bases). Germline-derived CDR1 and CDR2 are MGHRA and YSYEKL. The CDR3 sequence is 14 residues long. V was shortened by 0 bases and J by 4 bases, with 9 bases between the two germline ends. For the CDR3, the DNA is TGCGCCAGCAGCCAAGATGCGGGGGCCTATGGCTACACCTTC. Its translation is CASSQDAGAYGYTF.

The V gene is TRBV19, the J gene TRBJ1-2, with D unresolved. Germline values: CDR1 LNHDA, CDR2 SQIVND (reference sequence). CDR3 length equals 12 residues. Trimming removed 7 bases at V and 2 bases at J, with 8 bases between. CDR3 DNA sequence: TGTGCCAGTAAAGCGAAGAACTATGGCTACACCTTC. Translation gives CASKAKNYGYTF.

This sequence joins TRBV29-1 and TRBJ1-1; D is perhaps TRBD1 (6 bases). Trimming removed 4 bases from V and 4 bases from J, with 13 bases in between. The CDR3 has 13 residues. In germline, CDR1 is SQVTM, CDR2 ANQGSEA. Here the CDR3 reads CSVARQAGTEAFF. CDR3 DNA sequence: TGCAGCGTTGCCCGACAGGCGGGCACTGAAGCTTTCTTT.

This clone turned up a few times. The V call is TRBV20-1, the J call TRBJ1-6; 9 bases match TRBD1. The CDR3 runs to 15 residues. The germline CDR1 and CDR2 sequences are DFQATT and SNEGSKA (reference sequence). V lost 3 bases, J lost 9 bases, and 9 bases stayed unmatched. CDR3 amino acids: CSASPGTGISSPLHF. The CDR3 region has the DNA TGCAGTGCTAGTCCCGGGACAGGGATAAGTTCACCCCTCCACTTT.

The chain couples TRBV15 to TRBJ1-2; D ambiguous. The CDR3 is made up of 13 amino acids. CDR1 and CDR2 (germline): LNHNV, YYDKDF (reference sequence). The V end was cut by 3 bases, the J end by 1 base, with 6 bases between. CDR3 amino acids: CATSSAVNYGYTF. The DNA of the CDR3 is TGTGCCACCAGCAGTGCAGTTAACTATGGCTACACCTTC.